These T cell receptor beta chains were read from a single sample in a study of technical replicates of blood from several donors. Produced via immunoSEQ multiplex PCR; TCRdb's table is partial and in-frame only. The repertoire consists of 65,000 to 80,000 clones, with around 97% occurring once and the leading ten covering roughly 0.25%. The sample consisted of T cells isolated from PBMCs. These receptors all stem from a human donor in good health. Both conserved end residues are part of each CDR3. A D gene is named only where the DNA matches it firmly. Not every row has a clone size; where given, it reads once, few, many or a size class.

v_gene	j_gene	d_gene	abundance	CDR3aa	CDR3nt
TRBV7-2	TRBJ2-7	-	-	CASSLDRELDEQYF	TGTGCCAGCAGCTTAGACAGGGAACTTGACGAGCAGTACTTC
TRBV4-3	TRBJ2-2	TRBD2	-	CASSQEWASGRAPGELFF	TGCGCCAGCAGCCAAGAATGGGCTAGCGGGAGGGCCCCCGGGGAGCTGTTTTTT
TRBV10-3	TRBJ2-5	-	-	CAISAGHRSETQYF	TGTGCCATCAGTGCTGGTCACCGGTCGGAGACCCAGTACTTC
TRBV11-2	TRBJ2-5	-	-	CASSLDLETQYF	TGTGCCAGCAGCTTAGATCTAGAGACCCAGTACTTC
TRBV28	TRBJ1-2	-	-	CASSLIQGNYGYTF	TGTGCCAGCAGTTTAATACAGGGCAACTATGGCTACACCTTC
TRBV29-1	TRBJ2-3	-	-	CSVAPGGTDTQYF	TGCAGCGTTGCCCCGGGGGGCACAGATACGCAGTATTTT
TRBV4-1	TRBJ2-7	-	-	CASSPGDSSYEQYF	TGCGCCAGCAGCCCGGGGGACAGCTCCTACGAGCAGTACTTC
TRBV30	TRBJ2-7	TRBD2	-	CAWRESLSSGVYYEQYF	TGTGCCTGGAGGGAGTCCCTCTCTAGCGGGGTCTACTACGAGCAGTACTTC
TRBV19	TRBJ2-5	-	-	CASRQGETQYF	TGTGCCAGTAGGCAGGGGGAGACCCAGTACTTC
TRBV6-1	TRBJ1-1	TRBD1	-	CASSPGTGVIEAFF	TGTGCCAGCAGTCCCGGGACAGGGGTCATCGAAGCTTTCTTT
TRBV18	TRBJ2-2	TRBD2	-	CASSSGTNTGELFF	TGTGCCAGCTCTAGCGGGACCAACACCGGGGAGCTGTTTTTT
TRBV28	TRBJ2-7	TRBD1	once	CASRGQGGEQYF	TGTGCCAGCAGAGGACAGGGCGGCGAGCAGTACTTC
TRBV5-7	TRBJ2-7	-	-	CASSFGLRGRSYEQYF	TGTGCCAGCAGCTTCGGATTGCGGGGACGGTCCTACGAGCAGTACTTC
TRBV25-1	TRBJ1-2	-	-	CASSESGVGYTF	TGTGCCAGCAGTGAATCGGGGGTTGGCTACACCTTC
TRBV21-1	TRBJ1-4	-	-	CASSNNPAGGEKLFF	TGTGCCAGCAGCAATAATCCAGCGGGCGGTGAAAAACTGTTTTTT
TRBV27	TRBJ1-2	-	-	CASSRWGGAGGYTF	TGTGCCAGCAGCCGTTGGGGGGGGGCCGGTGGCTACACCTTC
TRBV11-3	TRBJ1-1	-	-	CASSLMGAGDTEAFF	TGTGCCAGCAGCTTAATGGGGGCTGGAGACACTGAAGCTTTCTTT
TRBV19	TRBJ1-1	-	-	CASSARRETTEAFF	TGTGCCAGTAGTGCCAGGAGGGAGACTACTGAAGCTTTCTTT
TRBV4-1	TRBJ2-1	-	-	CASSHPLQVLEQFF	TGCGCCAGCAGCCACCCCTTACAGGTCTTGGAGCAGTTCTTC
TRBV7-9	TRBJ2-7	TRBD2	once	CASSFSGRNEQYF	TGTGCCAGCAGCTTTAGCGGGAGGAACGAGCAGTACTTC
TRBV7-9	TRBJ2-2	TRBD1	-	CASTFGTAHTGELFF	TGTGCCAGCACCTTCGGGACAGCCCACACCGGGGAGCTGTTTTTT
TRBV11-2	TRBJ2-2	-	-	CASSALGLNTGELFF	TGTGCCAGCAGCGCATTGGGACTTAACACCGGGGAGCTGTTTTTT
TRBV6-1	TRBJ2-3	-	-	CASSDGGHTDTQYF	TGTGCCAGCAGTGACGGTGGACACACAGATACGCAGTATTTT
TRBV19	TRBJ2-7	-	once	CASSMRATFTEQYF	TGTGCCAGTAGTATGAGAGCTACCTTCACCGAGCAGTACTTC
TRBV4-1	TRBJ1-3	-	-	CASSQGAVLDTIYF	TGCGCCAGCAGCCAAGGGGCTGTGCTCGACACCATATATTTT
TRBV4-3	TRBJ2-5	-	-	CASSQDWATEETQYF	TGCGCCAGCAGCCAAGATTGGGCTACCGAAGAGACCCAGTACTTC
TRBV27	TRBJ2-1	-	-	CASSLAGADNEQFF	TGTGCCAGCAGTTTGGCAGGGGCGGACAATGAGCAGTTCTTC
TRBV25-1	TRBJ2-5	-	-	CASSEFGGTQYF	TGTGCCAGCAGTGAATTTGGCGGGACCCAGTACTTC
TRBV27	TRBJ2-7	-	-	CASSDVLTVPYEQYF	TGTGCCAGCAGTGACGTATTGACAGTCCCCTACGAGCAGTACTTC
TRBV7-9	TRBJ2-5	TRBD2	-	CASSFPGGMGETQYF	TGTGCCAGCAGCTTCCCGGGAGGGATGGGAGAGACCCAGTACTTC
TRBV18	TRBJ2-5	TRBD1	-	CASSPSGTEETQYF	TGTGCCAGCTCACCCTCCGGGACAGAAGAGACCCAGTACTTC
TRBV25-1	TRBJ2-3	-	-	CASSEEGYTDTQYF	TGTGCCAGCAGTGAAGAGGGTTACACAGATACGCAGTATTTT
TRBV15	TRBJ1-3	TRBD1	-	CATGQDTGNTIYF	TGTGCCACAGGACAGGATACTGGAAACACCATATATTTT
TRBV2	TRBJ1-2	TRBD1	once	CASTRDRGRERGYTF	TGTGCCAGCACCCGGGACAGGGGACGGGAGCGTGGCTACACCTTC
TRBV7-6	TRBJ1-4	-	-	CASIPRVPRGGNEKLFF	TGTGCCAGCATCCCCCGGGTCCCACGGGGGGGTAATGAAAAACTGTTTTTT
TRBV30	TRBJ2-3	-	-	CASDSNRADTQYF	TGTGCCTCGGACAGTAATCGGGCAGATACGCAGTATTTT
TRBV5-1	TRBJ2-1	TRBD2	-	CASSRRLAGGLGNEQFF	TGCGCCAGCAGCCGGAGACTAGCGGGAGGGCTGGGGAATGAGCAGTTCTTC
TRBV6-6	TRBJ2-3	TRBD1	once	CASSYAGQGGADTQYF	TGTGCCAGCAGTTACGCGGGACAGGGGGGTGCAGATACGCAGTATTTT
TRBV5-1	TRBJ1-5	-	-	CASSLGGYGGQPQHF	TGCGCCAGCAGCTTGGGGGGCTATGGGGGGCAGCCCCAGCATTTT
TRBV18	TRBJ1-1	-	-	CASSYGGNTEAFF	TGTGCCAGCTCTTACGGGGGTAACACTGAAGCTTTCTTT
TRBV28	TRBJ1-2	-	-	CASSFQGRAGYGYTF	TGTGCCAGCAGTTTTCAGGGCAGGGCAGGGTATGGCTACACCTTC
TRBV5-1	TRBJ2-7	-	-	CASSLGTYEQYF	TGCGCCAGCAGCTTGGGGACTTACGAGCAGTACTTC
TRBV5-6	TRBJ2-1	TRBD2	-	CASSISGLEQFF	TGTGCCAGCAGCATTAGCGGGCTAGAGCAGTTCTTC
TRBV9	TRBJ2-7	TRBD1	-	CASSGPRGRYEQYF	TGTGCCAGCAGCGGCCCCAGGGGGCGGTACGAGCAGTACTTC
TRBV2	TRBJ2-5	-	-	CASTNSPGTQYF	TGTGCCAGCACGAACAGTCCAGGGACCCAGTACTTC
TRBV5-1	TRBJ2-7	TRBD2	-	CASRPGGVNEQYF	TGCGCCAGCAGGCCGGGGGGGGTGAATGAGCAGTACTTC
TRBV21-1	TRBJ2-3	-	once	CASSKDERSGRLNTDTQYF	TGTGCCAGCAGCAAAGATGAAAGGAGCGGGAGACTAAACACAGATACGCAGTATTTT